The 18 T cell receptor beta chains listed next were all sequenced from one sample in a study of cytomegalovirus exposure and HLA in healthy donors. Primers included in the PCR were 60 Vbeta and 13 Jbeta primers. Assay used: immunoSEQ multiplex PCR; TCRdb lists only in-frame clones, some missing. Of roughly 140,000 clones in the sample, 82% were seen once. The sample taken for sequencing was PBMCs. The receptor set was obtained from a male donor in good health and CMV-seronegative.

The V call is TRBV6-6, the J call TRBJ2-7; 9 positions agree with TRBD1. Germline assignment: CDR1 MNHNY and CDR2 SVGAGI (reference sequence). The CDR3 runs 15 residues. The junction had 7 bases not matched to a gene; V was cut back by 2 bases and J by 5 bases. The CDR3 protein is CASSYAGQGLNEQYF. CDR3 bases: TGTGCCAGCAGTTACGCCGGACAGGGGCTCAACGAGCAGTACTTC.

V is TRBV28 and J is TRBJ2-5; D possibly corresponds to TRBD1 (6 bases). This CDR3 region has 15 residues. CDR1 is MDHEN and CDR2 is SYDVKM in the germline V gene. Deletions cut 6 bases from V and 5 bases from J, with 19 bases between. This CDR3 reads CASSPNRAGLETQYF. CDR3 bases: TGTGCCAGCAGCCCGAACAGGGCTGGTCTCGAGACCCAGTACTTC.

This clone was observed a handful of times. The rearrangement joins TRBV13 to TRBJ2-7, with a possible D match to TRBD2 (6 bases). Trimming stripped 5 bases from V and 0 bases from J, with 17 bases between. The CDR3 runs to 16 residues. Germline V lookup: CDR1 PRHDT, CDR2 FYEKMQ (reference sequence). In DNA, the CDR3 is TGTGCCAGCAGCGCCCAGACTAGGGGCATCTCCTACGAGCAGTACTTC. Translation: CASSAQTRGISYEQYF.

Here the CDR3 DNA reads TGCGCCAGCAGCACCCAACCGGGACTAGCGGACGAGCAGTACTTC. Protein product: CASSTQPGLADEQYF. The genes are TRBV4-3 and TRBJ2-7; 11 bases are shared with TRBD2. This CDR3 is built from 15 residues. V lost 5 bases to trimming and J lost 5 bases; unmatched junction nucleotides: 8. Germline V gene data show CDR1 as LGHNA and CDR2 as YSLEER.

The chain employs TRBV6-5 and TRBJ2-7, with TRBD2 matching over 7 bases. The CDR3 length is 14 residues. V lost 6 bases to trimming and J lost 6 bases; unmatched junction nucleotides: 11. CDR1 is MNHEY and CDR2 is SVGAGI in the germline V gene. In DNA, the CDR3 is TGTGCCAGCAGCAACCCTAGCGGTGGACGCGAGCAGTACTTC. Amino acid sequence: CASSNPSGGREQYF.

The chain uses TRBV7-6 and TRBJ2-5; 8 nucleotides match TRBD2. Per the germline V gene, CDR1 is SGHVS and CDR2 is FNYEAQ. Trimming removed 6 bases from V and 5 bases from J; junction bases left unmatched: 14. This CDR3 has 16 amino acids. CDR3 residues: CASSRGGPQEAETQYF. The CDR3 bases are TGTGCCAGCAGTCGGGGGGGGCCCCAGGAGGCGGAGACCCAGTACTTC. The variable domain in full, completed from reference TRBV7-6 and TRBJ2-5, reads GAGVSQSPRYKVTKRGQDVALRCDPISGHVSLYWYRQALGQGPEFLTYFNYEAQQDKSGLPNDRFSAERPEGSISTLTIQRTEQRDSAMYRCASSRGGPQEAETQYFGPGTRLLVL.

The rearrangement uses TRBV27 and TRBJ2-5; possibly TRBD2 for D (6 bases). Between the trimmed V and J ends, which lost 8 bases and 11 bases, there was a span of 18 bases. The CDR3 extends over 12 amino acids. Germline V CDR1 and CDR2: MNHEY, SMNVEV (reference sequence). In nucleotides, the CDR3 is TGTGCCAGCGGGACTCCCCGGAGGGAGCAGTACTTC. Translated, it gives CASGTPRREQYF.

CDR3 in amino acids: CASSTSSDRPSETQYF. DNA of the CDR3: TGTGCCAGCAGTACCTCCAGTGACAGGCCTTCGGAGACCCAGTACTTC. The chain links TRBV6-6 to TRBJ2-5, with D possibly matching TRBD1 (6 bases). Looked up from germline, CDR1 is MNHNY and CDR2 is SVGAGI (reference sequence). The CDR3 sequence is 16 residues long. Trimming stripped 5 bases from V and 5 bases from J, with 21 bases between.

The CDR3 spells CSVEDPRGLAGVFSEQFF. CDR3 DNA sequence: TGCAGCGTTGAAGATCCTCGGGGATTAGCGGGAGTCTTTTCTGAGCAGTTCTTC. This chain connects TRBV29-1 to TRBJ2-1; 9 bases are shared with TRBD2. This CDR3 has 18 amino acids. Trimming cost V 0 bases and J 9 bases; bases outside gene matches: 18. From germline, CDR1 is SQVTM and CDR2 ANQGSEA.

The rearrangement uses TRBV6-1 and TRBJ2-5, with D possibly matching TRBD1 (6 bases). The ends were cut back, 9 bases at V and 1 base at J, with 9 bases in the middle. From germline, CDR1 is MNHNS and CDR2 SASEGT. This CDR3 contains 12 residues. In DNA, the CDR3 is TGTGCCAGTTCACAGGGCCAAGAGACCCAGTACTTC. Translated: CASSQGQETQYF.

The V gene is TRBV27, the J gene TRBJ1-1, with D possibly being TRBD1 (5 bases). The V and J ends lost 4 bases and 8 bases respectively, with 20 bases between them. CDR1 and CDR2 (germline): MNHEY, SMNVEV (reference sequence). The CDR3 is 15 residues long. DNA of the CDR3: TGTGCCAGCAGTTCCCTTGCGGGACGCCCGACAGAAGCTTTCTTT. Its translation is CASSSLAGRPTEAFF.

There are a few counts of this clone. V is TRBV6-1 and J is TRBJ1-1, with D unclear. This CDR3 has 13 residues. The ends were cut back, 5 bases at V and 0 bases at J, with 7 bases in the middle. Germline lookup yields CDR1 MNHNS and CDR2 SASEGT. The DNA for the CDR3 is TGTGCCAGCAGTCTCCTAATGAACACTGAAGCTTTCTTT. Translating it yields CASSLLMNTEAFF.

The J gene is TRBJ2-1, the V gene TRBV28; 10 nucleotides match TRBD2. J was trimmed by 4 bases and V by 4 bases; bases with no gene match: 7. This CDR3 comprises 16 residues. Germline assignment: CDR1 MDHEN and CDR2 SYDVKM. For the CDR3, the DNA is TGTGCCAGCAGTTCCGGACTAGCGGATTATTACAATGAGCAGTTCTTC. Protein sequence: CASSSGLADYYNEQFF.

The genes are TRBV27 and TRBJ2-5; 11 bases align to TRBD1. This CDR3 spans 12 amino acids. After removal of 7 bases from V and 7 bases from J, the junction contained 2 bases not matched to a gene. The germline V gene has CDR1 MNHEY and CDR2 SMNVEV (reference sequence). CDR3 region: CASIGTGGTQYF. In nucleotides, the CDR3 is TGTGCCAGCATCGGGACAGGGGGGACCCAGTACTTC.

This rearrangement joins TRBV7-6 to TRBJ2-1; D might be TRBD2 (5 bases). Germline loops: CDR1 SGHVS, CDR2 FNYEAQ. The CDR3 spans 15 residues. V was pared by 4 bases and J by 6 bases, with 16 bases between. This CDR3 reads CASSSFPAGSNEQFF. CDR3 nucleotides: TGTGCCAGCAGCTCGTTCCCCGCGGGTTCCAATGAGCAGTTCTTC.

This rearrangement joins TRBV30 to TRBJ2-5, with 7 nucleotides matching TRBD2. The J call may be incorrect, as the DNA end agrees better with TRBJ2-7. CDR3 length: 13 amino acids. Germline CDR1 reads GTSNPN; CDR2 reads SVGIG (reference sequence). The CDR3, as DNA: TGTGCCTCCTCCTTTACGGGAGGTAGCGAGCAGTACTTC. Translation gives CASSFTGGSEQYF.

V gene TRBV30 combines with J gene TRBJ2-5; D gene uncertain. Germline V gene sequence: CDR1 GTSNPN, CDR2 SVGIG (reference sequence). CDR3 length: 14 amino acids. Deletions cut 2 bases from V and 3 bases from J, with 13 bases between. The CDR3 reads CAWSYEGGEETQYF. CDR3 DNA sequence: TGTGCCTGGAGTTATGAAGGCGGAGAAGAGACCCAGTACTTC.

The gene calls are TRBV9 and TRBJ2-7; D is possibly TRBD2 (6 bases). The CDR3 totals 15 residues. V dropped 2 bases and J dropped 3 bases, with 15 bases sitting between them. Germline V gene sequence: CDR1 SGDLS, CDR2 YYNGEE. CDR3 sequence reads: CASSVSGGISYEQYF. The CDR3 DNA reads as TGTGCCAGCAGCGTGTCTGGCGGGATTAGCTACGAGCAGTACTTC.